This T cell receptor (beta chain) was obtained from a study of identical twins. Overall study results and limits: Findings depended on cross-sectional statistics rather than tracking the same donors. Zero-insertion analyses were open to partial confounding by invariant MAIT and iNKT cells. Insertion counts were lower in abundant cord blood beta clonotypes, a trend that memory repertoires did not show. Compared with models, monozygotic twins showed more out-of-frame TCR alpha sharing.

MiXCR was run by TCRdb on the 5' RACE reads, yielding one entry per CDR3 protein. The repertoire includes 500,000 or so distinct CDR3 sequences, over 11% of them detected once, and 0.98% sits in the top ten. Comments on this clonotype: Its antigen remains unknown.

CDR1 is SEHNR, CDR2 FQNEAQ, per germline (reference sequence). This CDR3 contains 13 residues. V lost 1 base and J 6 bases, leaving 10 bases between the germline ends. The data were also submitted as part of a second study, on yellow fever vaccine responses in identical twins.

Specimen: CD4+ T cells sorted from blood. The chain employs TRBV7-9 and TRBJ2-7; the D gene is possibly TRBD1 (5 bases). The clonotype originates from a woman younger than 35 in good health. The CDR3 protein is CASSLEGPTEQYF. The CDR3 region has the DNA TGTGCCAGCAGCTTAGAGGGGCCCACCGAGCAGTACTTC.